This is a list of T cell receptor beta chains from one sample in a study of T-cell reconstitution after alpha-beta-depleted transplantation in children. Each CDR3 protein gets one entry after TCRdb re-called the PCR reads with MiXCR. This table holds about 400,000 distinct CDR3 sequences, roughly 15% found once. Here the sequenced sample was PBMCs, taken from the stem cell graft. The receptors shown here come from a human donor who donated a stem cell graft to a child with Fanconi anemia. Each CDR3 is given with its conserved first and last residue. Each record gives: D gene, J gene, clone size, V gene, CDR3 protein, CDR3 DNA. The D gene is left open where the match is weak. Size values are once, few and many counts, or a class for expanded clones, and some rows have none.

d_call: NA; j_call: TRBJ1-2; clone_size: many; v_call: TRBV7-9; cdr3_aa: CASSFGFGYTF; cdr3_nt: TGTGCCAGCAGCTTTGGGTTTGGCTACACCTTC
d_call: NA; j_call: TRBJ2-3; clone_size: many; v_call: TRBV10-3; cdr3_aa: CAIRTDRGTDTQYF; cdr3_nt: TGTGCCATCAGGACAGACCGGGGCACAGATACGCAGTATTTT
d_call: NA; j_call: TRBJ1-1; clone_size: few; v_call: TRBV20-1; cdr3_aa: CSASRDGNTEAFF; cdr3_nt: TGCAGTGCTAGTAGGGACGGGAACACTGAAGCTTTCTTT
d_call: NA; j_call: TRBJ2-5; clone_size: NA; v_call: TRBV5-1; cdr3_aa: CASSPQTDQETQYF; cdr3_nt: TGCGCCAGCAGCCCCCAGACAGACCAAGAGACCCAGTACTTC
d_call: TRBD1; j_call: TRBJ2-6; clone_size: few; v_call: TRBV7-6; cdr3_aa: CASSLSGTGASGANVLTF; cdr3_nt: TGTGCCAGCAGCTTATCGGGGACAGGAGCATCTGGGGCCAACGTCCTGACTTTC
d_call: NA; j_call: TRBJ1-5; clone_size: NA; v_call: TRBV6-2/TRBV6-3; cdr3_aa: CASSSDRVSQPQHF; cdr3_nt: TGTGCCAGCAGTTCTGACAGAGTAAGTCAGCCCCAGCATTTT
d_call: TRBD1; j_call: TRBJ2-1; clone_size: few; v_call: TRBV6-1; cdr3_aa: CASRETGAGNEQFF; cdr3_nt: TGTGCCAGCAGAGAGACAGGGGCGGGGAATGAGCAGTTCTTC
d_call: NA; j_call: TRBJ2-5; clone_size: NA; v_call: TRBV7-9; cdr3_aa: CASSQRKGGPQETQYF; cdr3_nt: TGTGCCAGCAGCCAAAGGAAGGGGGGACCCCAAGAGACCCAGTACTTC
d_call: NA; j_call: TRBJ1-1; clone_size: NA; v_call: TRBV6-6; cdr3_aa: CASSWISTEAFF; cdr3_nt: TGTGCCAGCAGTTGGATTTCCACTGAAGCTTTCTTT
d_call: NA; j_call: TRBJ1-1; clone_size: many; v_call: TRBV12-3/TRBV12-4; cdr3_aa: CASSTRRTEAFF; cdr3_nt: TGTGCCAGCAGCACACGTCGGACTGAAGCTTTCTTT
d_call: TRBD1; j_call: TRBJ2-1; clone_size: many; v_call: TRBV5-1; cdr3_aa: CASSSSPGTGDNEQFF; cdr3_nt: TGCGCCAGCAGCTCGAGTCCCGGGACAGGGGACAATGAGCAGTTCTTC
d_call: TRBD2; j_call: TRBJ2-5; clone_size: many; v_call: TRBV7-2; cdr3_aa: CASSPGLAGGEETQYF; cdr3_nt: TGTGCCAGCAGCCCGGGACTAGCGGGGGGTGAAGAGACCCAGTACTTC
d_call: NA; j_call: TRBJ2-5; clone_size: many; v_call: TRBV7-2; cdr3_aa: CASSLGGILETQYF; cdr3_nt: TGTGCCAGCAGCTTGGGGGGAATATTAGAGACCCAGTACTTC
d_call: NA; j_call: TRBJ2-3; clone_size: NA; v_call: TRBV30; cdr3_aa: CAWGTPGPVADTQYF; cdr3_nt: TGTGCCTGGGGGACTCCGGGGCCAGTCGCAGATACGCAGTATTTT
d_call: TRBD1; j_call: TRBJ2-2; clone_size: NA; v_call: TRBV24-1; cdr3_aa: CATSGYTGTGNTGELFF; cdr3_nt: TGTGCCACCAGTGGGTATACCGGGACAGGGAACACCGGGGAGCTGTTTTTT
d_call: TRBD1; j_call: TRBJ2-1; clone_size: few; v_call: TRBV18; cdr3_aa: CASSPETGSRYNEQFF; cdr3_nt: TGTGCCAGCTCACCAGAGACAGGGTCGAGGTACAATGAGCAGTTCTTC
d_call: NA; j_call: TRBJ2-1; clone_size: NA; v_call: TRBV6-1; cdr3_aa: CASSPDTNSYNEQFF; cdr3_nt: TGTGCCAGCAGTCCGGACACCAACTCTTACAATGAGCAGTTCTTC
d_call: TRBD1; j_call: TRBJ2-3; clone_size: NA; v_call: TRBV12-3/TRBV12-4; cdr3_aa: CASSSPRDRDHPDTQYF; cdr3_nt: TGTGCCAGCAGTTCTCCCAGGGACAGGGACCACCCAGATACGCAGTATTTT
d_call: NA; j_call: TRBJ1-5; clone_size: few; v_call: TRBV5-6; cdr3_aa: CASSFGSGNQPQHF; cdr3_nt: TGTGCCAGCAGCTTTGGTAGCGGCAATCAGCCCCAGCATTTT
d_call: TRBD1; j_call: TRBJ1-3; clone_size: NA; v_call: TRBV6-5; cdr3_aa: CASSSAGTASSGNTIYF; cdr3_nt: TGTGCCAGCAGTTCCGCCGGGACAGCGAGCTCTGGAAACACCATATATTTT
d_call: NA; j_call: TRBJ1-4; clone_size: NA; v_call: TRBV4-3; cdr3_aa: CASSQDPAGTYEKLFF; cdr3_nt: TGCGCCAGCAGCCAAGATCCAGCCGGGACATATGAAAAACTGTTTTTT
d_call: NA; j_call: TRBJ1-1; clone_size: NA; v_call: TRBV19; cdr3_aa: CASRTVMNTEAFF; cdr3_nt: TGTGCCAGTAGGACAGTCATGAACACTGAAGCTTTCTTT
d_call: TRBD2; j_call: TRBJ2-2; clone_size: many; v_call: TRBV20-1; cdr3_aa: CSARTWGLAAGELFF; cdr3_nt: TGCAGTGCTAGAACCTGGGGACTAGCTGCCGGGGAGCTGTTTTTT